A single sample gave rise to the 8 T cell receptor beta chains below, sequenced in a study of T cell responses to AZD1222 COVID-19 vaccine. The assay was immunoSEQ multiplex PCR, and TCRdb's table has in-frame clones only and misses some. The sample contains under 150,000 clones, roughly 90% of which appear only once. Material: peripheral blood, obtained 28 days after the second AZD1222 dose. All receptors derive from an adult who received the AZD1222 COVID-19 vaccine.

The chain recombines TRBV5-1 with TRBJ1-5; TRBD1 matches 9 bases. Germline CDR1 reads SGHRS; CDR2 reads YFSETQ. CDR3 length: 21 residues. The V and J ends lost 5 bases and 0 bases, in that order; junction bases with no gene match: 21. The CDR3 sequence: CASRDRITGTGKVSSNQPQHF. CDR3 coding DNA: TGCGCCAGCAGGGATCGAATTACCGGGACAGGGAAAGTTAGTAGCAATCAGCCCCAGCATTTT.

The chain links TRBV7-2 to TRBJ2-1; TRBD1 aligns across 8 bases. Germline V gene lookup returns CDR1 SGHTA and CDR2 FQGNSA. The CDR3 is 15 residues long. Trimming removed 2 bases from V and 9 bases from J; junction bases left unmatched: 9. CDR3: CASSLRAQGDGEQFF. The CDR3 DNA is TGTGCCAGCAGCTTACGCGCACAGGGGGATGGTGAGCAGTTCTTC. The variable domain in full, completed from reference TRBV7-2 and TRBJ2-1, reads GAGVSQSPSNKVTEKGKDVELRCDPISGHTALYWYRQSLGQGLEFLIYFQGNSAPDKSGLPSDRFSAERTGGSVSTLTIQRTQQEDSAVYLCASSLRAQGDGEQFFGPGTRLTVL.

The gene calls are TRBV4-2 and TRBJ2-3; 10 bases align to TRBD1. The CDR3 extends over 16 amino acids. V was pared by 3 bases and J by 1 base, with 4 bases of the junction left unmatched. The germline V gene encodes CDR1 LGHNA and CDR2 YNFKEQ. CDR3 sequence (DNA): TGTGCCAGCAGCCAGACCGGGACAGGGGGCACAGATACGCAGTATTTT. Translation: CASSQTGTGGTDTQYF.

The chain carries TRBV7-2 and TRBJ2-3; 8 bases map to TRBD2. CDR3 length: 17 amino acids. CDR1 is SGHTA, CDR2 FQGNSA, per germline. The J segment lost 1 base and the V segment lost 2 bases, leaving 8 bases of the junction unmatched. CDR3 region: CASSLFGGAGRTDTQYF. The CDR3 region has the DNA TGTGCCAGCAGCTTATTCGGGGGGGCTGGACGCACAGATACGCAGTATTTT.

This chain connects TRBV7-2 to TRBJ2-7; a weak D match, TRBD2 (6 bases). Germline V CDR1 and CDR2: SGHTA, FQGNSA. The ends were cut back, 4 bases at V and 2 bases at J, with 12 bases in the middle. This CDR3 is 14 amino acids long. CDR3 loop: CASSYLRDPYEQYF. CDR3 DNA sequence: TGTGCCAGCAGCTACCTGCGGGATCCCTACGAGCAGTACTTC.

The CDR3 coding sequence is TGTGCCAGCAGCAAAAGGGGACTAGCGAACGACCAAGAGACCCAGTACTTC. It encodes CASSKRGLANDQETQYF. The chain couples TRBV21-1 to TRBJ2-5; whether TRBD2, the table's D call, matches the DNA was not checked. TRBV21-1 is classified as a pseudogene. This CDR3 spans 17 amino acids.

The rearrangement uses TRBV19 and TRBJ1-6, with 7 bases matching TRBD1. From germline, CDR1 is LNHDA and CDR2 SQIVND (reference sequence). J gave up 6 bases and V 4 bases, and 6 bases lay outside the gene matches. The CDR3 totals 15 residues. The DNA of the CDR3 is TGTGCCAGTAGTACTCGGGACAGACTTAATTCACCCCTCCACTTT. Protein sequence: CASSTRDRLNSPLHF.

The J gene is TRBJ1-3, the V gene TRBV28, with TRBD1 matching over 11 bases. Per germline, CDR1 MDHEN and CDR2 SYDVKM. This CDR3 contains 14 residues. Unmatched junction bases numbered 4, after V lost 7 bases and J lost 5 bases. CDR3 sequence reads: CASKGQGVRNTIYF. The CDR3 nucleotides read TGTGCCAGCAAGGGACAGGGGGTTCGAAACACCATATATTTT.